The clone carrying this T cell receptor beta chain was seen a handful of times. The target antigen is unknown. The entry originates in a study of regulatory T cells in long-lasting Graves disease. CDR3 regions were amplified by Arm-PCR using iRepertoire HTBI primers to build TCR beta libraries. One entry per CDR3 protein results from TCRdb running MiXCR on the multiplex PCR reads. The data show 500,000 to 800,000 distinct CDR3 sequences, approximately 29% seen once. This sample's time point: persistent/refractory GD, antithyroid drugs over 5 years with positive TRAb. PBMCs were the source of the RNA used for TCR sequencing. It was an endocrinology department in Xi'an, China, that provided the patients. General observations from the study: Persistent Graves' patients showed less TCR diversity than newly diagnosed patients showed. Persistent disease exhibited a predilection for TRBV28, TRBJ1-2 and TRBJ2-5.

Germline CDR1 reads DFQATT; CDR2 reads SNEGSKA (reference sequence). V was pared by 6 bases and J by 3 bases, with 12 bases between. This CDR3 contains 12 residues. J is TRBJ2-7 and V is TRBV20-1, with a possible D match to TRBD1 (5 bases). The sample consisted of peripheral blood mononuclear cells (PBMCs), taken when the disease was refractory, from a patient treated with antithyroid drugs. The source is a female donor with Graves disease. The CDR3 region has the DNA TGCAGTGCCCCCGGACACCTCTACGAGCAGTACTTC. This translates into CSAPGHLYEQYF.